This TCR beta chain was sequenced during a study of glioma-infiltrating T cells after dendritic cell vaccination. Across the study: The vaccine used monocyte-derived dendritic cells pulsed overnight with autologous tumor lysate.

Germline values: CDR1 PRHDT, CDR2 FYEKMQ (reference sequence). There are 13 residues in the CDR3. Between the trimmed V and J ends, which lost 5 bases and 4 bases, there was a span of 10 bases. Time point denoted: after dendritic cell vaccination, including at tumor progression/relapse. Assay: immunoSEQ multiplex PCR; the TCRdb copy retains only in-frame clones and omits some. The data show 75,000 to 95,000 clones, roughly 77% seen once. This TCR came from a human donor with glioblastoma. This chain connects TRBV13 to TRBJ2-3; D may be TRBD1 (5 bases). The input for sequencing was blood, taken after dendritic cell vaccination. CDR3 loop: CASSQGVPDTQYF. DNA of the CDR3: TGTGCCAGCAGCCAAGGGGTCCCAGATACGCAGTATTTT.